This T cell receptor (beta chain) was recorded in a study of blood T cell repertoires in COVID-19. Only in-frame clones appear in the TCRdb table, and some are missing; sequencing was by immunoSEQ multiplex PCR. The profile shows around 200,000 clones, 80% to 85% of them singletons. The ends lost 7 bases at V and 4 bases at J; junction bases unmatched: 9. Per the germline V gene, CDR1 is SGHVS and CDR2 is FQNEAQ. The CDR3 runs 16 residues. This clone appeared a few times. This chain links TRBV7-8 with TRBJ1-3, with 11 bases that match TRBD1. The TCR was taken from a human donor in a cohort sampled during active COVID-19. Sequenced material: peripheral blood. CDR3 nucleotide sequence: TGTGCCAGCACCCGTGGACAGGGGGCGGTCGGAAACACCATATATTTT. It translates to CASTRGQGAVGNTIYF.